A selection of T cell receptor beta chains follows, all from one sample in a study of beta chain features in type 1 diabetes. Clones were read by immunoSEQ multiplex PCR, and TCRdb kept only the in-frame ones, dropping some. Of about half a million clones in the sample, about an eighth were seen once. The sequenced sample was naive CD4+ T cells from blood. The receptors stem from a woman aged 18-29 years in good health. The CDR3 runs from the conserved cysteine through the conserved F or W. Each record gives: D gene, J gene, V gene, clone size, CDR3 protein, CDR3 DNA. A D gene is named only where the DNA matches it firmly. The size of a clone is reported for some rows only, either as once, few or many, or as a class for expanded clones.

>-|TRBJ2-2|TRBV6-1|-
CASVPQGKIGELFF
TGTGCCAGCGTCCCCCAGGGGAAGATCGGGGAGCTGTTTTTT
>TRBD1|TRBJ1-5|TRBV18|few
CASSLRQGGAGQPQHF
TGTGCCAGCTCACTAAGACAGGGGGGAGCTGGCCAGCCCCAGCATTTT
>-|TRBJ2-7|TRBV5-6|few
CASSRGAYEQYF
TGTGCCAGCAGCCGTGGGGCTTACGAGCAGTACTTC
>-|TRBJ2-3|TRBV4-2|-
CASSQEGLTSSTDTQYF
TGTGCCAGCAGCCAAGAAGGTCTGACTTCTAGCACAGATACGCAGTATTTT
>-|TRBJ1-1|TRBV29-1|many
CSVAGSSGGNTEAFF
TGCAGCGTTGCGGGTTCCTCCGGGGGGAACACTGAAGCTTTCTTT
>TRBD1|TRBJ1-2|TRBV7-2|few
CASSHYDREVAGYTF
TGTGCCAGCAGCCACTACGACAGGGAAGTTGCTGGCTACACCTTC
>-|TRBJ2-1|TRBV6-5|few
CASSYSRSPEQFF
TGTGCCAGCAGTTACTCGAGGAGTCCTGAGCAGTTCTTC
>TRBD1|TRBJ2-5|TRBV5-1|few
CASSLTGGETQYF
TGCGCCAGCAGTCTGACAGGGGGAGAGACCCAGTACTTC
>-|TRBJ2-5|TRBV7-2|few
CASSLRWVLETQYF
TGTGCCAGCAGCTTACGTTGGGTTTTGGAGACCCAGTACTTC
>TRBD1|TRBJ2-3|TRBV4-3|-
CASSRDRGPIGDTQYF
TGCGCCAGCAGCCGAGACAGGGGGCCAATCGGGGATACGCAGTATTTT
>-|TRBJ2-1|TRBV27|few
CASRPGGNEQFF
TGTGCCAGCAGGCCTGGGGGCAATGAGCAGTTCTTC
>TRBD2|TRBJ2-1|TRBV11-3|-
CASSLISGTSGRRYNEQFF
TGTGCCAGCAGCTTAATTTCCGGGACTAGCGGGAGGCGGTACAATGAGCAGTTCTTC
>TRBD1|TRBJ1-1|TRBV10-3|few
CAIRDRGRRNTEAFF
TGTGCCATCAGAGACAGGGGTCGGCGGAACACTGAAGCTTTCTTT
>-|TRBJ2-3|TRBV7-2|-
CASSQRGIKTSTDTQYF
TGTGCCAGCAGCCAACGCGGGATTAAAACTAGCACAGATACGCAGTATTTT
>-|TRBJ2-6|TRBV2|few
CASSAGTAGSGANVLTF
TGTGCCAGCAGTGCTGGGACAGCGGGCTCTGGGGCCAACGTCCTGACTTTC
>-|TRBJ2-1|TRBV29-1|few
CSVEIGSLSEQFF
TGCAGCGTTGAAATCGGGAGCCTCTCCGAGCAGTTCTTC
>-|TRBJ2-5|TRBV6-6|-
CASSYSGGSETQYF
TGTGCCAGCAGTTACTCCGGGGGCTCCGAGACCCAGTACTTC
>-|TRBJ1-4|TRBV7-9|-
CASSSLRGHNEKLFF
TGTGCCAGCAGCTCTCTAAGGGGACATAATGAAAAACTGTTTTTT
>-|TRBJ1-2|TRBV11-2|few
CASSLGVNYGYTF
TGTGCCAGCAGCTTAGGGGTTAACTATGGCTACACCTTC
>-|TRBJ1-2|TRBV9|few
CASSPMGHSYGYTF
TGTGCCAGCAGCCCGATGGGACATTCGTATGGCTACACCTTC
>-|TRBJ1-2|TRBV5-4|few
CASRKLGSYGYTF
TGTGCCAGCAGAAAGCTGGGTTCCTATGGCTACACCTTC
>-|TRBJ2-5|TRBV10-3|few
CAIGSSPELGETQYF
TGTGCCATCGGAAGCTCCCCGGAACTCGGGGAGACCCAGTACTTC
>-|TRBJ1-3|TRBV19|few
CASSAEGLMGNTIYF
TGTGCCAGTAGTGCGGAAGGCTTAATGGGAAACACCATATATTTT
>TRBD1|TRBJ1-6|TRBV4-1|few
CASSPLIPPGQGRSPLHF
TGCGCCAGCAGCCCCTTAATACCCCCTGGACAGGGGCGCTCACCCCTCCACTTT
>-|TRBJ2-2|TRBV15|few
CATSEPQGWELFF
TGTGCCACCAGCGAACCTCAGGGGTGGGAGCTGTTTTTT
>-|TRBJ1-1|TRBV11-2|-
CASSLRVRTDTTEAFF
TGTGCCAGCAGCTTAAGGGTCCGAACAGACACCACTGAAGCTTTCTTT
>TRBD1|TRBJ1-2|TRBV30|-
CAWSVQGDSHGYTF
TGTGCCTGGAGTGTACAAGGGGACAGCCATGGCTACACCTTC
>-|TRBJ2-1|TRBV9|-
CASSVGPRSYEQFF
TGTGCCAGCAGCGTAGGTCCTAGATCGTATGAGCAGTTCTTC
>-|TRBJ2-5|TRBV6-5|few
CASSRAWQETQYF
TGTGCCAGCAGCAGGGCCTGGCAAGAGACCCAGTACTTC
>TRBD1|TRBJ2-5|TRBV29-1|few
CSVLDRVETQYF
TGCAGCGTCTTGGACAGGGTAGAGACCCAGTACTTC
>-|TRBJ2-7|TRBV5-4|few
CASSLGGGEQYF
TGTGCCAGCAGCTTGGGGGGCGGCGAGCAGTACTTC
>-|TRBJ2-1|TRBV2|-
CASSEGRSYNEQFF
TGTGCCAGCAGTGAGGGGCGCTCCTACAATGAGCAGTTCTTC
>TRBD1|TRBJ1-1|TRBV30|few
CACGTGGHTEAFF
TGTGCCTGTGGGACAGGGGGTCACACTGAAGCTTTCTTT
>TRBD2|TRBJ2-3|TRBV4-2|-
CASSQDRLAGPLSTDTQYF
TGTGCCAGCAGCCAAGATCGGCTAGCGGGGCCCCTCAGCACAGATACGCAGTATTTT
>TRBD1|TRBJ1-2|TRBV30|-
CAWAGTASGYTF
TGTGCCTGGGCCGGGACAGCTTCGGGCTACACCTTC
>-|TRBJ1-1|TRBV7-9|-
CASSPEPRRGAFF
TGTGCCAGCAGCCCGGAGCCTCGACGAGGAGCTTTCTTT
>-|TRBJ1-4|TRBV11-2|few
CASSPRQINEKLFF
TGTGCCAGCAGCCCGAGGCAGATTAATGAAAAACTGTTTTTT
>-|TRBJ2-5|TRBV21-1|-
CASSRDGTETQYF
TGTGCCAGCAGCAGGGACGGGACGGAGACCCAGTACTTC
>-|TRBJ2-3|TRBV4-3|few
CASSQASVFSDTQYF
TGCGCCAGCAGCCAAGCCTCGGTATTCTCAGATACGCAGTATTTT
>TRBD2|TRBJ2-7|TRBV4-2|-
CASSQVAGTSNSYEQYF
TGTGCCAGCAGCCAAGTTGCCGGGACTAGCAACTCCTACGAGCAGTACTTC
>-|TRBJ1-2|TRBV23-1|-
CASSQSDGGYTF
TGCGCCAGCAGTCAGTCCGATGGTGGCTACACCTTC
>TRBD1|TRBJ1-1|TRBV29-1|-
CSAGQGANTEAFF
TGCAGCGCCGGACAGGGGGCGAATACTGAAGCTTTCTTT
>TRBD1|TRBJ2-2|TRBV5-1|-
CASSKTGADGELFF
TGCGCCAGCAGCAAGACAGGGGCGGACGGGGAGCTGTTTTTT
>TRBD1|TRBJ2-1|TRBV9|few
CASSEGTGTYNEQFF
TGTGCCAGCAGCGAAGGGACAGGGACCTACAATGAGCAGTTCTTC
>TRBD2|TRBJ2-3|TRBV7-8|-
CASSSSGSTDTQYF
TGTGCCAGCAGCTCTAGCGGGAGCACAGATACGCAGTATTTT
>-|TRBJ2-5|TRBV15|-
CATSRDLGETQYF
TGTGCCACCAGCAGAGACTTGGGGGAGACCCAGTACTTC
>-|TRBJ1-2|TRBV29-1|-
CSVEAPGSGYTF
TGCAGCGTTGAGGCTCCAGGGAGTGGCTACACCTTC
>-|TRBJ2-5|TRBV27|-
CASSPKVGETQYF
TGTGCCAGCAGCCCCAAGGTAGGGGAGACCCAGTACTTC
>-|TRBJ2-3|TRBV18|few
CASSPQGPTDTQYF
TGTGCCAGCTCACCGCAGGGGCCGACAGATACGCAGTATTTT
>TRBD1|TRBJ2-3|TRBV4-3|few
CASSPLTGTGSPDTQYF
TGCGCCAGCAGCCCACTGACCGGGACAGGGTCCCCAGATACGCAGTATTTT
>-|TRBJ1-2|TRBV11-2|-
CASMDFSQSNYGYTF
TGTGCCAGCATGGATTTTTCCCAGTCTAACTATGGCTACACCTTC
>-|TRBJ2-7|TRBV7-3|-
CASGKGPGYEQYF
TGTGCCAGCGGTAAAGGTCCAGGATACGAGCAGTACTTC
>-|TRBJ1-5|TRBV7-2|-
CASSLGAGSNQPQHF
TGTGCCAGCAGCTTAGGAGCGGGGAGCAATCAGCCCCAGCATTTT
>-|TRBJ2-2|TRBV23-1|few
CASSQPGGVTGELFF
TGCGCCAGCAGTCAACCGGGCGGGGTAACCGGGGAGCTGTTTTTT
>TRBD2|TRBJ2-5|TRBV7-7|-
CASSPPTSGRGTQYF
TGTGCTAGCAGCCCCCCGACTAGCGGGAGGGGGACCCAGTACTTC
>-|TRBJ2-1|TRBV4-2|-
CASSRQQFNEQFF
TGTGCCAGCAGCCGACAACAGTTCAATGAGCAGTTCTTC
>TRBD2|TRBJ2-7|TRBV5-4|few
CASSSAGTRNYEQYF
TGTGCCAGCAGCTCCGCCGGGACTAGGAATTACGAGCAGTACTTC
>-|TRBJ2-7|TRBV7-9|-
CASSFGTGLEDEQYF
TGTGCCAGCAGCTTCGGAACAGGGTTAGAGGACGAGCAGTACTTC
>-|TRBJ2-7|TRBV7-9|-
CASSPSRQSSYEQYF
TGTGCCAGCAGCCCCTCAAGGCAAAGCTCCTACGAGCAGTACTTC